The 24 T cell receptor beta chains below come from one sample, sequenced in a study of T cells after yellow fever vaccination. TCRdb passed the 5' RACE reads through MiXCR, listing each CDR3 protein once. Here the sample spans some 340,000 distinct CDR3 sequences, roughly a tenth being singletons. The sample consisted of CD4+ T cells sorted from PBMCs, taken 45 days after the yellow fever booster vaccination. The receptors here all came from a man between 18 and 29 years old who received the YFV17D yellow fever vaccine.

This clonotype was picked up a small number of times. The CDR3 loop is CSAPTSGLADTQYF. CDR3 sequence (DNA): TGCAGTGCTCCAACTAGCGGTCTGGCGGATACGCAGTATTTT. The rearrangement joins TRBV20-1 to TRBJ2-3; TRBD2 matches 8 bases. V dropped 5 bases and J dropped 6; count of bases not matched to a gene: 10. The V gene's germline CDR1 is DFQATT and CDR2 SNEGSKA (reference sequence). This CDR3 comprises 14 residues.

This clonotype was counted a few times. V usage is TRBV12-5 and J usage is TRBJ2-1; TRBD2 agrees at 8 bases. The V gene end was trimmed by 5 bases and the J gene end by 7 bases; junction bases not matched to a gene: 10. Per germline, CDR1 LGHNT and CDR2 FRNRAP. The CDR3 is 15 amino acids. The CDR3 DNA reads TGTGCTAGTGGTCCCCCGATCGGGGGGGGGAATGAGCAGTTCTTC. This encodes CASGPPIGGGNEQFF.

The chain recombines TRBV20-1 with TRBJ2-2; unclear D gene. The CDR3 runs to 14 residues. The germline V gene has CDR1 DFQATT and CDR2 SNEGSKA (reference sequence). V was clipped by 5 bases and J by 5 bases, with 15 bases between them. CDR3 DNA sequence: TGCAGTGCTCCTCGGACGACGGTGACCGGGGAGCTGTTTTTT. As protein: CSAPRTTVTGELFF.

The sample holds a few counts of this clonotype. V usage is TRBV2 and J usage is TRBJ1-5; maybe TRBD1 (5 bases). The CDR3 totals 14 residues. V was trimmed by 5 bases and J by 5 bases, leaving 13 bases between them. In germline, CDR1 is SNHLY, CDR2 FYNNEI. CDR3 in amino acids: CASSQGVGYQPQHF. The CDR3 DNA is TGTGCCAGCAGTCAGGGAGTGGGGTATCAGCCCCAGCATTTT.

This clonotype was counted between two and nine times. This CDR3 reads CSAEGGRSAEAFF. The CDR3 nucleotides are TGCAGTGCTGAAGGGGGGCGGTCCGCTGAAGCTTTCTTT. The V and J genes are TRBV20-1 and TRBJ1-1; tentative D call: TRBD1 (6 bases). Germline assignment: CDR1 DFQATT and CDR2 SNEGSKA (reference sequence). V lost 5 bases and J lost 6, with 16 bases in between. The CDR3 spans 13 residues.

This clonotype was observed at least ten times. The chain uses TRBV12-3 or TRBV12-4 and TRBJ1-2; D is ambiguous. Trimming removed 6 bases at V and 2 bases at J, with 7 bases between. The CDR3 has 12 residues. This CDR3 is CASSPDNYGYTF. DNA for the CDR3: TGTGCCAGCAGCCCGGACAACTATGGCTACACCTTC.

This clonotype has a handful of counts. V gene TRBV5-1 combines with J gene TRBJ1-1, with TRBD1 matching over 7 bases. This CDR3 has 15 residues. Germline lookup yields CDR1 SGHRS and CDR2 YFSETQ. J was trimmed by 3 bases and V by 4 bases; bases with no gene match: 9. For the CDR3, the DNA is TGCGCCAGCAGCGCGGGCAGGGGGGATCACACTGAAGCTTTCTTT. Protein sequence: CASSAGRGDHTEAFF.

The CDR3 loop is CASSLAVGDRELFF. The CDR3 DNA reads as TGTGCCAGCAGCTTAGCCGTAGGGGATAGGGAGCTGTTTTTT. This chain connects TRBV7-2 to TRBJ2-2, with a possible D match to TRBD1 (5 bases). This CDR3 is built from 14 residues. From germline, CDR1 is SGHTA and CDR2 FQGNSA. V gave up 0 bases and J gave up 9 bases, with 11 bases separating them.

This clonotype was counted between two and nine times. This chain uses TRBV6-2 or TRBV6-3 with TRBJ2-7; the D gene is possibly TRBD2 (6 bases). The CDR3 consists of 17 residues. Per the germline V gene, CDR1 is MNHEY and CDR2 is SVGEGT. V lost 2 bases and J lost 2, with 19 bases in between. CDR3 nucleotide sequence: TGTGCCAGCAGTTACCCATTCGGACTACGAAGCACCTACGAGCAGTACTTC. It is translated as CASSYPFGLRSTYEQYF.

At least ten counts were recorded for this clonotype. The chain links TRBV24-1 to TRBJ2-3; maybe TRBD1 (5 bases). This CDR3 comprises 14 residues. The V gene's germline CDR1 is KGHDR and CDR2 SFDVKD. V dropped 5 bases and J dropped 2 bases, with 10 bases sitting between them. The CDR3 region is CATSVKGPTDTQYF. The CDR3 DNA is TGTGCCACCAGTGTTAAGGGGCCCACAGATACGCAGTATTTT.

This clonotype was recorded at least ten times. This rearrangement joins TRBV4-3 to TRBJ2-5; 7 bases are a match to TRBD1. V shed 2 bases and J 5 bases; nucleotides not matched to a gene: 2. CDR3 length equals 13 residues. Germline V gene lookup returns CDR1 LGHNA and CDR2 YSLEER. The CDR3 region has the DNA TGCGCCAGCAGCCAAAGCAGGGGGGAGACCCAGTACTTC. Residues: CASSQSRGETQYF.

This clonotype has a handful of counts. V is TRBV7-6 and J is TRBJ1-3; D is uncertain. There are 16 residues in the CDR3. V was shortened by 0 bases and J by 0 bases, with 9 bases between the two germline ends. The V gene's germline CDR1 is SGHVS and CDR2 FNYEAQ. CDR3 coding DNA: TGTGCCAGCAGCTTAGCGCTCGAGAGCTCTGGAAACACCATATATTTT. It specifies CASSLALESSGNTIYF.

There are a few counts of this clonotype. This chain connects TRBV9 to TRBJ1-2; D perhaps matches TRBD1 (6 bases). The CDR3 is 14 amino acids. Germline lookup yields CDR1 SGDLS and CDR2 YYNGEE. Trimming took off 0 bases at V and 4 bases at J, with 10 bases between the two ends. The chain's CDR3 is CASSVDDRPYGYTF. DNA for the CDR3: TGTGCCAGCAGCGTAGATGACAGGCCCTATGGCTACACCTTC.

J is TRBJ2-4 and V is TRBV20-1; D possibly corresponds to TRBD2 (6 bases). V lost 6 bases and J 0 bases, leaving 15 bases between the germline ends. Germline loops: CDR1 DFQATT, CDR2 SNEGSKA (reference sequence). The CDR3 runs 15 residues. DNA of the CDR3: TGCAGTGCCAGCCGGGGGAGTGGAGCCAAAAACATTCAGTACTTC. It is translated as CSASRGSGAKNIQYF.

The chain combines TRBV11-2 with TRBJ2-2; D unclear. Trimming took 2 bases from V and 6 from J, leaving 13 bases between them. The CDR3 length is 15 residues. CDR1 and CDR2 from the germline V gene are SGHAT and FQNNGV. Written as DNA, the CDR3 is TGTGCCAGCAGCTTACCAATCGCAGGAGCCGGGGAGCTGTTTTTT. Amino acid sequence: CASSLPIAGAGELFF.

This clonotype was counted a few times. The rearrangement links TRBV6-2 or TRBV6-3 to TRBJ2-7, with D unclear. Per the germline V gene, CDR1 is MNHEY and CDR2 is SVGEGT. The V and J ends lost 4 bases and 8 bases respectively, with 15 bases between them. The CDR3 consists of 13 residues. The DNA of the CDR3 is TGTGCCAGCAGTTTCTCTCCGCGAACCAAGCAGTACGTC. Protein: CASSFSPRTKQYV.

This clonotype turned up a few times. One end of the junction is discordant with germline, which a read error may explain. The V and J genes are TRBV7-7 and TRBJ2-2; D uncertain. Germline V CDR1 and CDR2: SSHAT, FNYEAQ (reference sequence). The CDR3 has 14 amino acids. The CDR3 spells CASSFSGPTGELFF. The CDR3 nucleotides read TGTGCTAGCAGCTTTTCCGGGCCAACCGGGGAGCTGTTTTTT.

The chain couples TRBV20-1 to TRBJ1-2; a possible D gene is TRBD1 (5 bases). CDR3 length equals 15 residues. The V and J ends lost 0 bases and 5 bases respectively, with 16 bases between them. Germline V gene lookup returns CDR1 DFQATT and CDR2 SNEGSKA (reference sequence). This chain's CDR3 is CSARDLREPRYGYTF. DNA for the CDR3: TGCAGTGCTAGAGATCTCAGGGAACCGAGGTATGGCTACACCTTC.

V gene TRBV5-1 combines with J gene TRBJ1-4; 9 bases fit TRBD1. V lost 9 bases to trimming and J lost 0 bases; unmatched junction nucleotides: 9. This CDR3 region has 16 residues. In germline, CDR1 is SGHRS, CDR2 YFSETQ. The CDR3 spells CATARDRAPTNEKLFF. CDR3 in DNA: TGCGCCACCGCGAGGGACAGGGCCCCAACTAATGAAAAACTGTTTTTT.

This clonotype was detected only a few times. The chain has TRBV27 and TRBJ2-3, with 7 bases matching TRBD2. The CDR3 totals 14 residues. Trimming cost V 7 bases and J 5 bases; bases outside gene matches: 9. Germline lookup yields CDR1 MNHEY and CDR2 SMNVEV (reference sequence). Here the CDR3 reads CASTSGGVGDTQYF. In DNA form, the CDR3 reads TGTGCCAGCACCTCTGGGGGGGTAGGAGATACGCAGTATTTT.

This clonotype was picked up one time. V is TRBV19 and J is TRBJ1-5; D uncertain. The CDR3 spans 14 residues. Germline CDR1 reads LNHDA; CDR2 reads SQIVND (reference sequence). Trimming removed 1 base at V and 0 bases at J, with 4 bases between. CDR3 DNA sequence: TGTGCCAGTAGTATAGCGGTTAGCAATCAGCCCCAGCATTTT. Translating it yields CASSIAVSNQPQHF.

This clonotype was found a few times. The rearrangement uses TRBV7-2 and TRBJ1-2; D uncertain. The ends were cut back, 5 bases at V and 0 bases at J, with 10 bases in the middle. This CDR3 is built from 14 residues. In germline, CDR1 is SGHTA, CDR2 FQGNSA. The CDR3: CASSPFGTNYGYTF. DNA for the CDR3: TGTGCCAGCAGCCCCTTCGGGACTAACTATGGCTACACCTTC. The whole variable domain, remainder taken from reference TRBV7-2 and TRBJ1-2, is GAGVSQSPSNKVTEKGKDVELRCDPISGHTALYWYRQSLGQGLEFLIYFQGNSAPDKSGLPSDRFSAERTGGSVSTLTIQRTQQEDSAVYLCASSPFGTNYGYTFGSGTRLTVV.

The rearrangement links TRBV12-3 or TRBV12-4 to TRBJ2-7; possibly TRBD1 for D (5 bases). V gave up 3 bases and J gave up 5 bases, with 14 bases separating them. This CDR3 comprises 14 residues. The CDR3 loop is CASSFNRRSDEQYF. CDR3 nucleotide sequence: TGTGCCAGCAGTTTTAACAGGCGCTCGGACGAGCAGTACTTC.

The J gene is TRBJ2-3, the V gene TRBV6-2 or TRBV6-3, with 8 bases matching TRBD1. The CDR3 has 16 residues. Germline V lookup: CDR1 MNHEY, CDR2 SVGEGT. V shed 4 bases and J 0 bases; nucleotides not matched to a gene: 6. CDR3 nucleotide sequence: TGTGCCAGCAGTTGGGACAGGTCGCCGAGCACAGATACGCAGTATTTT. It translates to CASSWDRSPSTDTQYF.